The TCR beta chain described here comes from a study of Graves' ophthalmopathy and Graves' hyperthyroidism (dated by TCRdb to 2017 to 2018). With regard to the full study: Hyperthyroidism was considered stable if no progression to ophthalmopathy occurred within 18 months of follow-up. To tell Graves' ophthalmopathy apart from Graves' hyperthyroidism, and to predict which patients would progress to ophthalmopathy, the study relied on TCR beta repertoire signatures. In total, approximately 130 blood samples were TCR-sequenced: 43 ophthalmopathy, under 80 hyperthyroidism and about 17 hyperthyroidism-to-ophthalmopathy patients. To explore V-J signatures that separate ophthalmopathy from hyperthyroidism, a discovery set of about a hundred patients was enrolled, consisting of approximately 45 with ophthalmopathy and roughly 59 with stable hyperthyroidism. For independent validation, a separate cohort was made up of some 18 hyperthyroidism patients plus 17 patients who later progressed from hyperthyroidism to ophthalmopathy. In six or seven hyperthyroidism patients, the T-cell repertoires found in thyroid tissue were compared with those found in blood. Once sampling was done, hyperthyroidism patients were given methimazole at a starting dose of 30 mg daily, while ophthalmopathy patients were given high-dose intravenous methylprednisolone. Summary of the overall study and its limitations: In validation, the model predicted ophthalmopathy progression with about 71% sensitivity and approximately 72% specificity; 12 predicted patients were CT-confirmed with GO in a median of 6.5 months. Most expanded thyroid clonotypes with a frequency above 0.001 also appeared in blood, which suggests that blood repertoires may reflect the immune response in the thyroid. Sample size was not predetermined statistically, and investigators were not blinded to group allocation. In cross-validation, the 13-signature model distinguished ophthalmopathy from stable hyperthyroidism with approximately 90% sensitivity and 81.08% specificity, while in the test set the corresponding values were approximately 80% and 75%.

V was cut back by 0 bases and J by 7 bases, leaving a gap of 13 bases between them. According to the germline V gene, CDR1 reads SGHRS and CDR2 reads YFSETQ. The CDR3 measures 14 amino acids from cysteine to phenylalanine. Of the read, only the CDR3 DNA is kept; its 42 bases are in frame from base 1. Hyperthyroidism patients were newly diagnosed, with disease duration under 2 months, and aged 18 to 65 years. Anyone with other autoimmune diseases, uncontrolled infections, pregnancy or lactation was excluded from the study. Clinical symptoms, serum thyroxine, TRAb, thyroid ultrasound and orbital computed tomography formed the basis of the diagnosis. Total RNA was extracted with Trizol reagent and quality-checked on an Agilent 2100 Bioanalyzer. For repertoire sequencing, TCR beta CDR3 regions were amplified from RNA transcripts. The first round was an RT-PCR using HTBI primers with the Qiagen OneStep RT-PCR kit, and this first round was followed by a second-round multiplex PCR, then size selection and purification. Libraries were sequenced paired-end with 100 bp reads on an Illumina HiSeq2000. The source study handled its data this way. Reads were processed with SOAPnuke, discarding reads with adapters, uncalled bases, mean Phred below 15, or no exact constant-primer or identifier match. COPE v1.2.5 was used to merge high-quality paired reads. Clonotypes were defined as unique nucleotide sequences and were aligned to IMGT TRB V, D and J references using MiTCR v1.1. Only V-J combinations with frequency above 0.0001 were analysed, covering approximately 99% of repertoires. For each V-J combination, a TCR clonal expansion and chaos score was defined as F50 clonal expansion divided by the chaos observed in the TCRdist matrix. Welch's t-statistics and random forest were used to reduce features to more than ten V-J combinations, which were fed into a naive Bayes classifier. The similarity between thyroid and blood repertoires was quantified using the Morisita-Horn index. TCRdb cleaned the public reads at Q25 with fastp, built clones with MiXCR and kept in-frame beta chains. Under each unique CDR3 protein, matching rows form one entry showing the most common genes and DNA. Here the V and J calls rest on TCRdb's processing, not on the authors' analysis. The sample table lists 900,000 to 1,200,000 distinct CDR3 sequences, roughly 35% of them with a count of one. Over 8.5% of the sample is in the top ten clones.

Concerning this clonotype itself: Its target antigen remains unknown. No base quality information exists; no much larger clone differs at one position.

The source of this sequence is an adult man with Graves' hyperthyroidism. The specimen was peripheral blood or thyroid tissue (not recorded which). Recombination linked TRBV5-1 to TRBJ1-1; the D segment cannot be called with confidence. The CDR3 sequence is CASSLALAVDEAFF. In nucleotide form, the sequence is TGCGCCAGCAGCTTGGCCCTCGCGGTCGATGAAGCTTTCTTT.